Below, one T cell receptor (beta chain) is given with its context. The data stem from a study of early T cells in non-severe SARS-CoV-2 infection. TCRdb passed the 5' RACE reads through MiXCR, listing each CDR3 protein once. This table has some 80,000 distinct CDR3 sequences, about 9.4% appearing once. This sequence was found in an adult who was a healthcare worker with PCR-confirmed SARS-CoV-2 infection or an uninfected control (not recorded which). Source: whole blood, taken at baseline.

The CDR3 DNA is TGTGCCAGCAGCCGGAGCGGGAGGGGGTACAATGAGCAGTTCTTC. It yields the protein CASSRSGRGYNEQFF. This chain uses TRBV11-3 with TRBJ2-1, with TRBD2 matching 10 bases. Germline CDR1 and CDR2: SGHNT and YENEEA. The ends lost 5 bases at V and 4 bases at J; junction bases unmatched: 5. The CDR3 is made up of 15 amino acids.